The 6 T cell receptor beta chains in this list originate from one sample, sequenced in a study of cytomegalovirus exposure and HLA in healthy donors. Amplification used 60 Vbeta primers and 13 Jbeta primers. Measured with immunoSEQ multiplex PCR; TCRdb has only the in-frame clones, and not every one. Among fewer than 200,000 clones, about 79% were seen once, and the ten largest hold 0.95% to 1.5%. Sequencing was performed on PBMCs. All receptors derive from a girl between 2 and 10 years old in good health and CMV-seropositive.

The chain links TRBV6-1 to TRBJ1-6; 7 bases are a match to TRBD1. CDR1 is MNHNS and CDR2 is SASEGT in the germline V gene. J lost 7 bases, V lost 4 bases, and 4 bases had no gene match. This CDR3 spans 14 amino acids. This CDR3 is CASSGRDRNSPLHF. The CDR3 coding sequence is TGTGCCAGCAGTGGGCGGGACAGAAATTCACCCCTCCACTTT.

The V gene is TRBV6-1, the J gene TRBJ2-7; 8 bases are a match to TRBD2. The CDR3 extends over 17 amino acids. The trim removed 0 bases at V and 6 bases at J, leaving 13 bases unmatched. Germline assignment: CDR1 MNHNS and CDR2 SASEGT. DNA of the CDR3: TGTGCCAGCAGTGAAGCGTTGGATTCCGGGAGGGGTACCGAGCAGTACTTC. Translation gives CASSEALDSGRGTEQYF.

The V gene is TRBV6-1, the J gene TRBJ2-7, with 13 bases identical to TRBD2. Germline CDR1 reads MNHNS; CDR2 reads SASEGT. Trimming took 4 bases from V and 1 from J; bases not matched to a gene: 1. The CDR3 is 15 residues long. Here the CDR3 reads CASSGGLAGSYEQYF. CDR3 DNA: TGTGCCAGCAGTGGGGGACTAGCGGGGTCCTACGAGCAGTACTTC.

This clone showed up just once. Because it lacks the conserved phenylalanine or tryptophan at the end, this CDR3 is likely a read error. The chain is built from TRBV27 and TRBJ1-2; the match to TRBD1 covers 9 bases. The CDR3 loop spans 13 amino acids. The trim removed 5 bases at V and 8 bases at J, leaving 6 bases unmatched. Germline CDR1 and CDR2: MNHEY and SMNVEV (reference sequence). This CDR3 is CASSPTGGEGYTL. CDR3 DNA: TGTGCCAGCAGTCCTACAGGGGGCGAAGGCTACACCCTC.

Written as DNA, the CDR3 is TGTGCCAGTAGTATAGTGGGGGGGACGGGAAACAATGAGCAGTTCTTC. Protein: CASSIVGGTGNNEQFF. V is TRBV19 and J is TRBJ2-1; 7 bases match TRBD2. CDR1 is LNHDA and CDR2 is SQIVND in the germline V gene (reference sequence). CDR3 length: 16 amino acids. With V trimmed by 1 base and J by 5 bases, 8 bases remained unmatched.

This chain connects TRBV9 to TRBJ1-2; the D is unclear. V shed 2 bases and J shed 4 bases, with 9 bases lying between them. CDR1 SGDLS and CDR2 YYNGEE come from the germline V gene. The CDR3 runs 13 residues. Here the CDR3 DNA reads TGTGCCAGCAGCGTCGGCAGCGCCTATGGCTACACCTTC. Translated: CASSVGSAYGYTF.